This passage covers 21 T cell receptor beta chains from one sample sequenced in a study of resident and recirculating memory T cells in vitiligo. Measured with immunoSEQ multiplex PCR; TCRdb has only the in-frame clones, and not every one. This repertoire shows tens of thousands of clones, under 95% found once; its top ten account for around 5.1%. Sequencing was performed on blood. These receptors were taken from a male donor with vitiligo.

The chain joins TRBV6-5 to TRBJ2-4; TRBD2 aligns across 8 bases. Per the germline V gene, CDR1 is MNHEY and CDR2 is SVGAGI. The CDR3 spans 15 residues. The J segment lost 4 bases and the V segment lost 1 base, leaving 3 bases of the junction unmatched. Here the CDR3 reads CASSYFPSGKNIQYF. In nucleotides, the CDR3 is TGTGCCAGCAGTTACTTTCCTAGCGGGAAAAACATTCAGTACTTC.

Written as DNA, the CDR3 is TGTGCCACAATTCCGGGACAGGGGGCTGGAGAGACCCAGTACTTC. Protein product: CATIPGQGAGETQYF. This rearrangement joins TRBV28 to TRBJ2-5; 12 bases fit TRBD1. Germline V lookup: CDR1 MDHEN, CDR2 SYDVKM. V trimming: 10 bases; J trimming: 4 bases; junction bases outside the gene matches: 10. CDR3 length: 15 residues.

The chain is built from TRBV10-3 and TRBJ2-1, with D possibly being TRBD2 (6 bases). The germline V gene encodes CDR1 ENHRY and CDR2 SYGVKD. This CDR3 is 13 amino acids long. Trimming pared 11 bases from V and 5 bases from J, leaving 16 bases between. For the CDR3, the DNA is TGTGCCTCCGTCGGGAGAATGAACAATGAGCAGTTCTTC. The encoded protein is CASVGRMNNEQFF.

The chain carries TRBV5-4 and TRBJ2-2; tentatively, D is TRBD1 (6 bases). Germline assignment: CDR1 SGHNT and CDR2 YYREEE (reference sequence). The CDR3 spans 15 residues. V lost 0 bases and J lost 4, with 10 bases in between. The CDR3 coding sequence is TGTGCCAGCAGCTTGGTGACAGGCTCCACCGGGGAGCTGTTTTTT. This gives the protein CASSLVTGSTGELFF.

The rearrangement uses TRBV11-3 and TRBJ2-7, with TRBD1 matching 7 bases. V lost 2 bases to trimming and J lost 6 bases; unmatched junction nucleotides: 1. The germline gives CDR1 SGHNT, CDR2 YENEEA. The CDR3 is made up of 12 amino acids. The CDR3 DNA follows: TGTGCCAGCAGCTTAAGGGGGCCCGAGCAGTACTTC. Protein sequence: CASSLRGPEQYF.

This clone was recorded once. This chain links TRBV5-5 with TRBJ2-5, with TRBD2 identical over 9 bases. The V and J ends lost 4 bases and 5 bases, in that order; junction bases with no gene match: 24. The V gene's germline CDR1 is SGHKS and CDR2 YYEKEE (reference sequence). This CDR3 is built from 20 residues. The CDR3 loop is CASSTRTVLFGREGRETQYF. DNA of the CDR3: TGTGCCAGCAGCACCCGGACGGTGCTCTTCGGGCGGGAGGGCCGGGAGACCCAGTACTTC.

This chain uses TRBV7-9 with TRBJ2-1, with D hard to call. Germline CDR1 reads SEHNR; CDR2 reads FQNEAQ (reference sequence). CDR3 size: 14 residues. V was shortened by 6 bases and J by 8 bases, with 17 bases between the two germline ends. This CDR3 reads CASRAEILGDEQFF. As DNA, the CDR3 is TGTGCCAGCAGGGCGGAGATCCTTGGTGATGAGCAGTTCTTC.

V is TRBV5-6 and J is TRBJ1-1; D unresolved. Trimming removed 10 bases from V and 4 bases from J, with 11 bases in between. Germline assignment: CDR1 SGHDT and CDR2 YYEEEE. The CDR3 totals 11 residues. The CDR3 here is CARKRGTEAFF. As DNA, the CDR3 is TGTGCCCGTAAAAGAGGCACTGAAGCTTTCTTT.

This clone is deemed medium-sized (0.01 to 0.1%). The chain couples TRBV10-2 to TRBJ1-1, with D unclear. Germline CDR1 and CDR2: WSHSY and SAAADI. The CDR3 covers 15 residues. V shed 1 base and J shed 1 base, with 10 bases lying between them. CDR3 loop: CASSEYSTQNTEAFF. CDR3 in DNA: TGCGCCAGCAGTGAGTATAGCACCCAGAACACTGAAGCTTTCTTT.

The CDR3 reads CASSFRTSGSTDTQYF. The CDR3 DNA is TGTGCCAGCAGCTTCAGGACTAGCGGCAGCACAGATACGCAGTATTTT. The chain recombines TRBV7-3 with TRBJ2-3; 10 bases align to TRBD2. The CDR3 runs to 16 residues. The V gene's germline CDR1 is SGHTA and CDR2 FQGTGA. Losses at the gene ends were 3 bases for V and 0 bases for J; bases not matched to a gene: 3. Full variable domain (missing parts from reference TRBV7-3 and TRBJ2-3): GAGVSQTPSNKVTEKGKYVELRCDPISGHTALYWYRQSLGQGPEFLIYFQGTGAADDSGLPNDRFFAVRPEGSVSTLKIQRTERGDSAVYLCASSFRTSGSTDTQYFGPGTRLTVL.

CDR3 protein: CASSLGSLRGRTDTQYF. The CDR3 nucleotides read TGTGCCAGCAGCTTGGGCTCCCTGAGGGGGCGCACAGATACGCAGTATTTT. The chain couples TRBV7-2 to TRBJ2-3, with 7 bases identical to TRBD1. CDR3 length equals 17 residues. Per the germline V gene, CDR1 is SGHTA and CDR2 is FQGNSA. The junction had 10 bases not matched to a gene; V was cut back by 3 bases and J by 1 base.

The V call is TRBV5-6, the J call TRBJ2-5; perhaps TRBD2 as D (6 bases). Germline V CDR1 and CDR2: SGHDT, YYEEEE. The CDR3 is made up of 15 amino acids. V lost 2 bases and J lost 1, with 12 bases in between. The CDR3 DNA reads as TGTGCCAGCAGCTTCACGGGACTTCTCCAAGAGACCCAGTACTTC. Amino acids: CASSFTGLLQETQYF.

This sequence joins TRBV18 and TRBJ2-5; 7 bases align to TRBD2. The V gene's germline CDR1 is KGHSH and CDR2 LQKENI. Germline trimming cut 6 bases from V and 0 bases from J; bases unmatched to any gene: 4. The length of the CDR3 is 14 residues. Here the CDR3 DNA reads TGTGCCAGCTCTCCCGGGACTAACCAAGAGACCCAGTACTTC. Translated, it gives CASSPGTNQETQYF.

This chain links TRBV6-5 with TRBJ2-7, with a tentative D call TRBD2 (7 bases). The length of the CDR3 is 14 residues. The V end lost 7 bases, the J end lost 2 bases, and 15 bases lay between the germline ends. Germline V gene sequence: CDR1 MNHEY, CDR2 SVGAGI. The CDR3 nucleotides read TGTGCCAGCAATATAGGGGGGGCCACCTACGAGCAGTACTTC. This codes for CASNIGGATYEQYF.

The rearrangement joins TRBV7-3 to TRBJ2-1; 7 nucleotides agree with TRBD2. Germline CDR1 SGHTA, CDR2 FQGTGA. The CDR3 spans 16 residues. With 2 bases clipped from V and 0 bases from J, the junction kept 4 bases outside the gene matches. The CDR3 coding sequence is TGTGCCAGCAGCTTAGAACTAGCGAGCTCCTACAATGAGCAGTTCTTC. Protein product: CASSLELASSYNEQFF.

This chain uses TRBV20-1 with TRBJ2-7, with unresolved D. Germline V gene sequence: CDR1 DFQATT, CDR2 SNEGSKA (reference sequence). The ends were cut back, 2 bases at V and 2 bases at J, with 4 bases in the middle. The CDR3 covers 11 residues. CDR3 residues: CSARLAYEQYF. The CDR3 bases are TGCAGTGCTAGACTAGCCTACGAGCAGTACTTC.

The V gene is TRBV6-1, the J gene TRBJ2-3; D unresolved. The germline V gene has CDR1 MNHNS and CDR2 SASEGT. CDR3 length: 15 residues. V gave up 2 bases and J gave up 5 bases, with 14 bases separating them. The CDR3 loop reads CASSERWRGVDTQYF. The CDR3 DNA is TGTGCCAGCAGTGAAAGGTGGCGAGGCGTAGATACGCAGTATTTT.

On this clone: At one end, the junction sequence differs from germline, possibly due to a read error. This sequence joins TRBV7-3 and TRBJ2-5; 9 nucleotides agree with TRBD1. Germline V gene data show CDR1 as SGHTA and CDR2 as FQGTGA. The CDR3 is 15 amino acids. The chain's CDR3 is CASSVTGGVWETQYF. The CDR3 nucleotides are TGTGCCAGCAGCGTAACAGGGGGCGTTTGGGAGACCCAGTACTTC.

The chain combines TRBV7-2 with TRBJ2-7; D uncertain. The germline gives CDR1 SGHTA, CDR2 FQGNSA. The CDR3 sequence is 15 residues long. The V end lost 1 base, the J end lost 0 bases, and 10 bases lay between the germline ends. The CDR3 sequence: CASSLVADSSYEQYF. The CDR3 nucleotides are TGTGCCAGCAGCTTAGTGGCGGATAGCTCCTACGAGCAGTACTTC. Full variable domain (missing parts from reference TRBV7-2 and TRBJ2-7): GAGVSQSPSNKVTEKGKDVELRCDPISGHTALYWYRQSLGQGLEFLIYFQGNSAPDKSGLPSDRFSAERTGGSVSTLTIQRTQQEDSAVYLCASSLVADSSYEQYFGPGTRLTVT.

V usage is TRBV19 and J usage is TRBJ2-7, with D perhaps TRBD2 (6 bases). Trimming shortened V by 5 bases and J by 0 bases, and 11 bases separated the two germline ends. CDR1 and CDR2 (germline): LNHDA, SQIVND (reference sequence). This CDR3 spans 14 amino acids. The CDR3 nucleotides are TGTGCCAGTAGTTTCTCGACTAGCTCCTACGAGCAGTACTTC. Protein: CASSFSTSSYEQYF.

This clone appeared a few times. The gene calls are TRBV6-5 and TRBJ2-1, with 7 nucleotides matching TRBD1. After removal of 0 bases from V and 7 bases from J, the junction contained 9 bases not matched to a gene. Germline loops: CDR1 MNHEY, CDR2 SVGAGI. The CDR3 sequence is 16 residues long. The CDR3 sequence is CASSYSRGQAGNEQFF. The CDR3 DNA is TGTGCCAGCAGTTACTCGAGAGGACAGGCAGGGAATGAGCAGTTCTTC.